This T cell receptor (beta chain) was retrieved from a study of spatial heterogeneity in lung cancer (dated by TCRdb to the late 2010s). Regarding the study in general: Beta-chain transcripts were consistently detected in greater numbers than alpha-chain transcripts, which likely reflects a higher abundance of beta-chain transcripts. TCR alpha and beta repertoires were quantitatively compared across multiple tumor regions, matched nontumor lung and blood in non-small cell lung cancer. Both alpha and beta chains were TCR-sequenced in samples taken at surgery, namely 220 tumor regions, under 80 matched nontumor lung samples and 45 to 60 PBMC samples. Nonsynonymous mutation counts, determined by whole-exome sequencing of tumor tissue, were related to TCR repertoire features. In the raw uncorrected reads, each unique combination of TCR and UMI appeared more than ten times on average. Here is what the overall study found, with its caveats: Ubiquitous expanded tumor TCRs were detected in blood more often at tumor resection than at routine follow-up. Confirming at a functional level the hypothesis that regional TCRs recognize regional mutations was considered to require additional single-cell paired TCR alpha and beta sequencing.

This clonotype was found a few times. Its specific antigen is unknown. Nothing much larger sits one base from this clone, and base qualities are not available. Libraries were made using 5' RACE. TCRdb names NextSeq 500 as the instrument used. In the TCR library protocol, a unique molecular identifier was attached to each TCR cDNA molecule so that PCR and sequencing errors could be corrected. For the original study's pipeline: TCR identification, UMI-based error correction and CDR3 extraction were performed with Decombinator tools. Expanded TCRs were defined as those above a frequency of 2 per 1,000, corresponding to the top 1% of the tumor frequency distribution. Each repertoire was subsampled 100 times to 5,000 TCRs, after which Renyi diversity was computed with the R vegan package. To build CDR3 similarity networks, amino acid triplet string-kernel similarity was used, and CDR3s were connected when their pairwise similarity was above 0.82. TCRdb took the public reads, trimmed them with fastp at Q25, ran MiXCR for clone calling and kept in-frame beta chains. When rows share a CDR3 protein, they turn into one entry using the most common DNA and genes. None of the V and J calls come from the authors' own analysis; TCRdb made them. The sample records roughly 80,000 distinct CDR3 sequences, around 7.8% of which are singletons. Approximately 6.3% of the sample goes to the ten largest clones.

According to the study, the label for this sample's time point signals: sample taken at primary tumor resection. The donors were some 72 patients from the lung TRACERx cohort who had early-stage, untreated non-small cell lung cancer. Whole RNA extracted from tumor and nontumor lung tissue, or from cryopreserved PBMC samples, was used for TCR sequencing without cell sorting. Only patients with enough RNA available from two or more tumor regions were chosen for TCR sequencing. Counted from cysteine to phenylalanine, this CDR3 has 16 amino acids. Of the read, only the CDR3 DNA is kept; its 48 bases are in frame from base 1. The V end gives up 5 bases and the J end 3 bases, leaving 11 bases in the junction not matched to a gene.

The sample was PBMCs, taken at surgery. The clonotype was recovered from a male donor with early-stage non-small cell lung cancer. Recombination linked TRBV12-3 or TRBV12-4 to TRBJ2-7; 9 middle bases align to TRBD2. In nucleotides, the sequence is TGTGCCAGCAGTCCCGGGGTAGCGGGAGACTTCTACGAGCAGTACTTC. Translated, it reads CASSPGVAGDFYEQYF.